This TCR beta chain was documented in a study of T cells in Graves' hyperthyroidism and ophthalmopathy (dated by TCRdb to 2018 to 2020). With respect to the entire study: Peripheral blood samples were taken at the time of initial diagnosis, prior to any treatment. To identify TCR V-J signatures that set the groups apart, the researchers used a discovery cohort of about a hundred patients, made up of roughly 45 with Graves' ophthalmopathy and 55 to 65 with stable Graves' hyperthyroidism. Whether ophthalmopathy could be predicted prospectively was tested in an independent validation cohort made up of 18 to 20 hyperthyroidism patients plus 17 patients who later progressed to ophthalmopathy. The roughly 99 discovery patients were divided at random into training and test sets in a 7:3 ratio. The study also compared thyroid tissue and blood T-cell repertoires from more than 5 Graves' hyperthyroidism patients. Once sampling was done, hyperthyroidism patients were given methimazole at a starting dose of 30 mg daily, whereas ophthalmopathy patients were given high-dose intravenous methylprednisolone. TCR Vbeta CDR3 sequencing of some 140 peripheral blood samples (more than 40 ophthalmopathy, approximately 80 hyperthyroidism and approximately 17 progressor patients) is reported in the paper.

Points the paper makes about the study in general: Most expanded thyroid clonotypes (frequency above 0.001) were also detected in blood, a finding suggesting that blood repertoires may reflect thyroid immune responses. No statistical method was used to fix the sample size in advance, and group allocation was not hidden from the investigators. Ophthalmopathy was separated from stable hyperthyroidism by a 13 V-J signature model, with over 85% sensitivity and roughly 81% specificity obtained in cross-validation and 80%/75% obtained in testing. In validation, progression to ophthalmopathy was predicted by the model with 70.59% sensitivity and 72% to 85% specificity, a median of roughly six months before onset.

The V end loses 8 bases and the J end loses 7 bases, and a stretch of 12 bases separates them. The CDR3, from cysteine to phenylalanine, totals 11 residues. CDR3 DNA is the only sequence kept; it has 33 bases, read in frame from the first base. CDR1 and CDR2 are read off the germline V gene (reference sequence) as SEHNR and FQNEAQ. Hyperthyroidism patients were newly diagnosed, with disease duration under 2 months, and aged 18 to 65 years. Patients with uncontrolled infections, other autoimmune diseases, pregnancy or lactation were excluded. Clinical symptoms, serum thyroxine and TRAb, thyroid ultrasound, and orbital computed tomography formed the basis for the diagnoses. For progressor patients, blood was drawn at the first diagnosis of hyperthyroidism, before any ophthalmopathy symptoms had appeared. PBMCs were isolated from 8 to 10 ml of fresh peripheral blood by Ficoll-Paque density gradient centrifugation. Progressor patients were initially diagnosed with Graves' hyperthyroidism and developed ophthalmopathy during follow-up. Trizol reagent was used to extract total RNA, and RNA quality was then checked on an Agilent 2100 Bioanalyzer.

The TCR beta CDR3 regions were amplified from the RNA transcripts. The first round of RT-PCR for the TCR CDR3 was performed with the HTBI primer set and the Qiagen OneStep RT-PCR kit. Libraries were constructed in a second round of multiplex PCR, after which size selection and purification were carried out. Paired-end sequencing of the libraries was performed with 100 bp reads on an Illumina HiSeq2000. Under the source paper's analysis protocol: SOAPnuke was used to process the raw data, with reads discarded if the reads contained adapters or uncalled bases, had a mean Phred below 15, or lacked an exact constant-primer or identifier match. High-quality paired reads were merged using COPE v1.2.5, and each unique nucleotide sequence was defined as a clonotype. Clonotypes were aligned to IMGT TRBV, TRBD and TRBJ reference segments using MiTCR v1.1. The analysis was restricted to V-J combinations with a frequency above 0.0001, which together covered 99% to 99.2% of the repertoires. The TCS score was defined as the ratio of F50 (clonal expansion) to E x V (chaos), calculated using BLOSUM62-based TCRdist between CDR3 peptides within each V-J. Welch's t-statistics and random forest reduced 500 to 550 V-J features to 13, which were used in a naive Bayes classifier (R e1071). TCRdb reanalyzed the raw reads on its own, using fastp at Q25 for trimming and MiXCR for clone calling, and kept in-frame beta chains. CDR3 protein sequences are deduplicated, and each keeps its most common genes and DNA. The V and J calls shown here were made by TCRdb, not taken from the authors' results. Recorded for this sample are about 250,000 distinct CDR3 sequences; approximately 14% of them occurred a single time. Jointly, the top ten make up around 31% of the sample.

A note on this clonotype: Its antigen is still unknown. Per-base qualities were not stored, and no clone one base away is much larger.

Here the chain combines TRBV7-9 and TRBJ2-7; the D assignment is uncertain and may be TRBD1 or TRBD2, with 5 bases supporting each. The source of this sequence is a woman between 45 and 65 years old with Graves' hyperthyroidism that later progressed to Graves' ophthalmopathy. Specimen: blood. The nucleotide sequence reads TGTGCCAGCGCGATGGGGGAAGAGCAGTACTTC. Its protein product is CASAMGEEQYF.